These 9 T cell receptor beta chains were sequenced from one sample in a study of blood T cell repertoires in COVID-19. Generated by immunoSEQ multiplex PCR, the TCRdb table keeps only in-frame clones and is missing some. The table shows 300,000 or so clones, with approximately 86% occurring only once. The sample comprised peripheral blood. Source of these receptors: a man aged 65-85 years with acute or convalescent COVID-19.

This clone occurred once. The CDR3 region is CASSHVDRAGYTF. The CDR3 DNA reads as TGTGCCAGCAGCCATGTCGACAGGGCTGGCTACACCTTC. The chain is built from TRBV4-2 and TRBJ1-2; TRBD1 aligns across 7 bases. Trimming removed 3 bases from V and 7 bases from J; junction bases left unmatched: 5. Germline CDR1 reads LGHNA; CDR2 reads YNFKEQ. CDR3 length equals 13 residues.

The CDR3 sequence: CASSLLAGINTEAFF. The CDR3 region has the DNA TGTGCCAGCAGTTTGTTGGCAGGGATAAACACTGAAGCTTTCTTT. The V call is TRBV27, the J call TRBJ1-1; D perhaps matches TRBD1 (5 bases). V lost 3 bases and J lost 2, with 13 bases in between. This CDR3 region has 15 residues. Germline CDR1 reads MNHEY; CDR2 reads SMNVEV (reference sequence).

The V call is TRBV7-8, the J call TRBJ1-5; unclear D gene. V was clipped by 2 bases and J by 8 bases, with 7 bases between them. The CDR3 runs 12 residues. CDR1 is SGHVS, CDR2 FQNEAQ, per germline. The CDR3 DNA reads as TGTGCCAGCAGCTTATCGGGAGAGCCCCAGCATTTT. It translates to CASSLSGEPQHF.

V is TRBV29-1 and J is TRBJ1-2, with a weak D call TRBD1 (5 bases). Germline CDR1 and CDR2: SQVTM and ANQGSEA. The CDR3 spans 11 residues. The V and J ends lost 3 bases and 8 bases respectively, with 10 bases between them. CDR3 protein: CSVEKGRGYTF. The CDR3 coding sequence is TGCAGCGTTGAGAAGGGGCGAGGCTACACCTTC.

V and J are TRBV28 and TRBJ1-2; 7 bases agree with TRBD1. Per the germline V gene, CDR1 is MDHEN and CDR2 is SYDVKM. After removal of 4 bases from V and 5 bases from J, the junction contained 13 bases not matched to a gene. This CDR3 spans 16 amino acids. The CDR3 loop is CASSWDRDSAPYGYTF. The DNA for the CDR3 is TGTGCCAGCAGTTGGGACCGGGACAGCGCGCCGTATGGCTACACCTTC.

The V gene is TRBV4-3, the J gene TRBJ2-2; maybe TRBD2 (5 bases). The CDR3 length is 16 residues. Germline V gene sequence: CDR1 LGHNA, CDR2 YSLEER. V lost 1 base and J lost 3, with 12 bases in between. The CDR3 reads CASSQGTVLDTGELFF. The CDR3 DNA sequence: TGCGCCAGCAGCCAAGGGACTGTCCTTGACACCGGGGAGCTGTTTTTT.

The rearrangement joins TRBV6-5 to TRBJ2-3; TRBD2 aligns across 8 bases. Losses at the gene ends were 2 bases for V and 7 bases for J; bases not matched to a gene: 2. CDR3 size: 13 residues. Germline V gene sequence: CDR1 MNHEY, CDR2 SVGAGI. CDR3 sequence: CASSYREGHTQYF. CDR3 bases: TGTGCCAGCAGTTACCGGGAGGGCCATACGCAGTATTTT.

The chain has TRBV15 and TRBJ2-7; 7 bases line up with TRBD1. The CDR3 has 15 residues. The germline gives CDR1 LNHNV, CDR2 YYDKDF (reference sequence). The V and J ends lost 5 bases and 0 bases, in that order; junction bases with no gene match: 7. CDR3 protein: CATSLFGDSSYEQYF. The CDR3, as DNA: TGTGCCACCAGCCTCTTTGGGGACAGCTCCTACGAGCAGTACTTC.

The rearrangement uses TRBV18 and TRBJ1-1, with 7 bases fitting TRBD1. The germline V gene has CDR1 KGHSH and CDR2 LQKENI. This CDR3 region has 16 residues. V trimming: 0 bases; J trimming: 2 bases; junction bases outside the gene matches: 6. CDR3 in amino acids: CASSPPGGTANTEAFF. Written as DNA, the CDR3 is TGTGCCAGCTCACCACCGGGTGGGACAGCTAACACTGAAGCTTTCTTT.